This T cell receptor beta chain derives from a study of cytomegalovirus exposure and HLA in healthy donors. Notes on the study in general: At a 0.05 false discovery rate, a later analysis found some 18,000 TCR beta sequences to be associated with HLA alleles. In a later analysis, TCR association rates varied by HLA locus: DRB1 most, HLA-C fewest. Whilst most TCR sequences proved rare, a subset of public TCRs occurred across many donors.

Remarks on this clone: Its antigen is undetermined.

This PCR relied on a set of 60 Vbeta primers and 13 Jbeta primers. The data were produced by immunoSEQ multiplex PCR, yet TCRdb's version contains in-frame clones alone and is incomplete. This sample's table has around 200,000 clones. Germline CDR1 and CDR2: MNHNS and SASEGT. This CDR3 has 15 amino acids. V dropped 6 bases and J dropped 6; count of bases not matched to a gene: 11. The specimen sequenced was PBMCs. The origin of this receptor is a woman aged 18-29 years in good health and CMV-seropositive. The chain joins TRBV6-1 to TRBJ2-1; 7 bases align to TRBD2. The CDR3 DNA reads TGTGCCAGCAGACCTCTAGCGGAGACACCCAATGAGCAGTTCTTC. Its protein product is CASRPLAETPNEQFF.